This passage covers 24 T cell receptor beta chains from one sample sequenced in a study of tumor-infiltrating lymphocytes in oesophageal squamous cell carcinoma. TCRdb re-called the PCR reads through MiXCR, storing one row per CDR3 protein. Among approximately 12,000 distinct CDR3 sequences, around half were seen once, and the ten largest hold approximately 25%. The sample consisted of esophageal tumor tissue. Receptors were obtained from a male donor with esophageal squamous cell carcinoma.

By frequency in the sample, this clonotype is medium-sized. Written as DNA, the CDR3 is TGCGCCAGCAGTAAAAATCCGGGACAGGGGGATTCACCCCTCCACTTT. Translating gives CASSKNPGQGDSPLHF. This sequence joins TRBV10-2 and TRBJ1-6, with 11 bases fitting TRBD1. V dropped 5 bases and J dropped 8; count of bases not matched to a gene: 8. The CDR3 has 16 residues. CDR1 is WSHSY, CDR2 SAAADI, per germline.

About this clonotype itself: In this CDR3 the conserved last residue, phenylalanine or tryptophan, is missing, so a read error is likely. Because the CDR3's place on the DNA is in doubt, the DNA is left out and the CDR3 is given as listed by TCRdb. The rearrangement joins TRBV2 to TRBJ1-1; the D call in the table, TRBD1, was not verified against the DNA. The CDR3 comprises 19 residues, both ends counted. Germline V gene data show CDR1 as SNHLY and CDR2 as FYNNEI. The CDR3 here is CASSRTGHSPVPMSSSSGQ.

The table lists this clonotype with a few counts. The V call is TRBV7-6, the J call TRBJ2-1, with a tentative D call TRBD2 (6 bases). The V end was cut by 5 bases, the J end by 5 bases, with 13 bases between. This CDR3 region has 14 residues. Germline CDR1 reads SGHVS; CDR2 reads FNYEAQ. CDR3 residues: CASSPGSTNNEQFF. The CDR3 nucleotides read TGTGCCAGCAGCCCCGGGAGCACGAACAATGAGCAGTTCTTC.

This sequence joins TRBV6-1 and TRBJ2-5, with 9 bases fitting TRBD2. The assigned J gene may be wrong: the sequence end matches TRBJ2-1 better. CDR1 MNHNS and CDR2 SASEGT come from the germline V gene. The CDR3 totals 16 residues. The CDR3 nucleotides read TGTGCCAGCGGTCGGGCGGGGGGGAGCTCCTACAATGAGCAGTTCTTC. It translates to CASGRAGGSSYNEQFF.

V gene TRBV28 combines with J gene TRBJ1-3; D is perhaps TRBD1 (6 bases). This CDR3 has 13 amino acids. Germline CDR1 and CDR2: MDHEN and SYDVKM. Trimming left V 5 bases short and J 4 bases short, with 9 bases between. The CDR3 DNA follows: TGTGCCAGCAGTCCAGGACAGGGAAACACCATATATTTT. Translated: CASSPGQGNTIYF.

This clonotype was picked up many times. The rearrangement links TRBV28 to TRBJ2-7, with D possibly being TRBD1 or TRBD2 (6 bases each). V was trimmed by 8 bases and J by 2 bases, leaving 16 bases between them. The CDR3 has 14 amino acids. Germline CDR1 MDHEN, CDR2 SYDVKM. The CDR3 DNA reads TGTGCCAGCCATCCTCCGGGGGCCCCCTACGAGCAGTACTTC. It codes for CASHPPGAPYEQYF.

This clonotype was detected only once. V and J are TRBV28 and TRBJ2-4; 12 bases agree with TRBD2. The closer fit of TRBJ2-7 to the DNA end suggests the J call may be wrong. Germline-derived CDR1 and CDR2 are MDHEN and SYDVKM. This CDR3 is 21 amino acids long. CDR3 coding DNA: TGTGCCAGCAGTTTCAGGACTAGCGGGATCTCGAAGGCCTTCTACCTCTACGAGCAGTACTTC. Its protein product is CASSFRTSGISKAFYLYEQYF.

The chain links TRBV20-1 to TRBJ2-3, with D maybe TRBD2 (6 bases). This CDR3 is 12 amino acids long. Trimming shortened V by 8 bases and J by 2 bases, and 11 bases separated the two germline ends. From germline, CDR1 is DFQATT and CDR2 SNEGSKA (reference sequence). CDR3 in DNA: TGCAGTCCCCAGGGACTCACAGATACGCAGTATTTT. Protein product: CSPQGLTDTQYF.

This clonotype was seen only a few times. The chain recombines TRBV7-2 with TRBJ2-1; TRBD1 agrees at 7 bases. The J call may be wrong; the DNA end is better matched by TRBJ2-7. This CDR3 has 14 residues. The V gene's germline CDR1 is SGHTA and CDR2 FQGNSA. The CDR3 is CASSPWTGPYEQYF. The CDR3 coding sequence is TGTGCCAGCAGCCCATGGACAGGACCCTACGAGCAGTACTTC.

The V gene is TRBV7-8, the J gene TRBJ2-7; 9 bases are a match to TRBD1. Germline V gene data show CDR1 as SGHVS and CDR2 as FQNEAQ. V shed 5 bases and J 2 bases; nucleotides not matched to a gene: 4. This CDR3 has 14 amino acids. The CDR3: CASSNRQGAYEQYF. CDR3 DNA sequence: TGTGCCAGCAGCAACAGACAGGGGGCCTACGAGCAGTACTTC.

By frequency in the sample, this clonotype is medium-sized. This chain links TRBV5-5 with TRBJ2-1, with TRBD1 identical over 10 bases. J lost 8 bases, V lost 4 bases, and 0 bases had no gene match. This CDR3 has 12 residues. Germline V gene sequence: CDR1 SGHKS, CDR2 YYEKEE (reference sequence). The CDR3 loop reads CASSGTGDEQFF. The DNA of the CDR3 is TGTGCCAGCAGCGGGACAGGGGATGAGCAGTTCTTC.

V usage is TRBV11-2 and J usage is TRBJ2-4; D is ambiguous. The DNA matches TRBJ2-5 better at its end, which makes the J call doubtful. Germline CDR1 SGHAT, CDR2 FQNNGV. This CDR3 spans 16 amino acids. CDR3 sequence: CASSFNPQVVLGTQYF. CDR3 nucleotides: TGTGCCAGCAGCTTCAACCCCCAGGTGGTATTGGGGACCCAGTACTTC.

This clonotype was counted a few times. This chain uses TRBV6-1 with TRBJ2-5; D ambiguous. The DNA matches TRBJ2-1 better at its end, which makes the J call doubtful. CDR1 and CDR2 from the germline V gene are MNHNS and SASEGT. This CDR3 is 12 amino acids long. CDR3 sequence reads: CASSAWDNEQFF. As DNA, the CDR3 is TGTGCCAGCAGTGCCTGGGACAATGAGCAGTTCTTC.

This clonotype was picked up a small number of times. V gene TRBV7-2 combines with J gene TRBJ1-2, with D maybe TRBD1 (5 bases). V was cut by 3 bases and J by 8 bases, with 13 bases left in between. The germline CDR1 and CDR2 sequences are SGHTA and FQGNSA. The CDR3 has 13 amino acids. This CDR3 reads CASSFSRGDGYTF. For the CDR3, the DNA is TGTGCCAGCAGCTTTTCAAGGGGTGACGGCTACACCTTC.

On this clonotype: The junction departs from the called germline gene at one end, perhaps through a read error. V usage is TRBV19 and J usage is TRBJ2-1, with D hard to call. Germline V lookup: CDR1 LNHDA, CDR2 SQIVND (reference sequence). CDR3 length equals 13 residues. CDR3 DNA sequence: TGTGCCAGTAGTATATCTGGACCTACGGATGCGTACTTC. Protein product: CASSISGPTDAYF.

This clonotype has at least ten counts. The chain joins TRBV19 to TRBJ1-5; no reliable D call. The CDR3 has 13 residues. Germline assignment: CDR1 LNHDA and CDR2 SQIVND (reference sequence). V lost 3 bases and J 7 bases, leaving 10 bases between the germline ends. The CDR3 DNA reads as TGTGCCAGTAGTATCGGGGATCGGCAGCCCCAGCATTTT. Amino acids: CASSIGDRQPQHF.

The rearrangement uses TRBV7-2 and TRBJ2-2, with TRBD1 matching over 7 bases. This CDR3 contains 15 residues. J lost 3 bases, V lost 5 bases, and 6 bases had no gene match. Per the germline V gene, CDR1 is SGHTA and CDR2 is FQGNSA. The CDR3 reads CASSPGQAYTGELFF. The CDR3 DNA sequence: TGTGCCAGCAGCCCCGGACAGGCGTACACCGGGGAGCTGTTTTTT.

The chain links TRBV6-8 to TRBJ2-7, with D hard to call. Trimming removed 7 bases from V and 2 bases from J, with 12 bases in between. CDR3 length: 13 amino acids. CDR1 is MNHGY, CDR2 SAAAGT, per germline. The CDR3 DNA reads TGTGCCAGCATTGTAAACAGTCCCTACGAGCAGTACTTC. It encodes CASIVNSPYEQYF.

This clonotype was counted a few times. The chain employs TRBV7-2 and TRBJ2-7; D perhaps matches TRBD2 (5 bases). The germline V and J ends were trimmed by 4 bases and 4 bases, with 20 bases remaining between them. There are 16 residues in the CDR3. The germline V gene encodes CDR1 SGHTA and CDR2 FQGNSA. The CDR3: CASSSPLGRVRYEQYF. The CDR3 DNA reads TGTGCCAGCAGCTCCCCCCTAGGGCGGGTCCGGTACGAGCAGTACTTC.

The V call is TRBV7-2, the J call TRBJ1-1, with D tentatively TRBD1 (6 bases). The germline gives CDR1 SGHTA, CDR2 FQGNSA. The CDR3 has 16 residues. V shed 1 base and J shed 1 base, with 13 bases lying between them. The DNA of the CDR3 is TGTGCCAGCAGCTTAGTGAAGACAGGAGCGAACACTGAAGCTTTCTTT. Encoded protein: CASSLVKTGANTEAFF.

This clonotype was found once. The rearrangement uses TRBV7-3 and TRBJ2-2; 14 bases match TRBD2. CDR3 size: 16 residues. Germline V gene data show CDR1 as SGHTA and CDR2 as FQGTGA. V dropped 5 bases and J dropped 1; count of bases not matched to a gene: 0. This CDR3 reads CASSGLAGGNTGELFF. CDR3 nucleotides: TGTGCCAGCAGCGGACTAGCGGGAGGGAACACCGGGGAGCTGTTTTTT.

The sample holds many counts of this clonotype. The missing conserved phenylalanine or tryptophan at the end of this CDR3 makes a read error likely. No DNA is shown, since the ends of the CDR3 on it are uncertain; the CDR3 is the one TCRdb lists. This chain connects TRBV7-7 to TRBJ1-1; TRBD1, the D gene given by the table, was not confirmed from the DNA. Germline CDR1 and CDR2: SSHAT and FNYEAQ (reference sequence). The CDR3 length is 16 residues, termini included. CDR3 sequence: CASSPQGHWAFSTSAP.

This clonotype was seen many times. CDR3: CASSSRDSSYNEQFF. The CDR3 coding sequence is TGTGCCAGCAGCAGCCGGGACAGCTCCTACAATGAGCAGTTCTTC. The chain uses TRBV11-2 and TRBJ2-1; 7 bases agree with TRBD1. This CDR3 has 15 amino acids. J was trimmed by 0 bases and V by 5 bases; bases with no gene match: 4. Germline V gene sequence: CDR1 SGHAT, CDR2 FQNNGV. The full variable domain, with the rest looked up from reference TRBV11-2 and TRBJ2-1, is EAGVAQSPRYKIIEKRQSVAFWCNPISGHATLYWYQQILGQGPKLLIQFQNNGVVDDSQLPKDRFSAERLKGVDSTLKIQPAKLEDSAVYLCASSSRDSSYNEQFFGPGTRLTVL.

V is TRBV7-8 and J is TRBJ2-4; D could derive from TRBD1 or TRBD2 (5 bases each). The J call may be wrong; the DNA end is better matched by TRBJ2-5. There are 16 residues in the CDR3. Germline V CDR1 and CDR2: SGHVS, FQNEAQ. The CDR3 DNA is TGTGCCAGCAGCTCGTATCGGGACCTCGGAATACAGACCCAGTACTTC. Translating gives CASSSYRDLGIQTQYF.